These 11 T cell receptor beta chains were sequenced from one sample in a study of OX40 agonist ivuxolimab in advanced cancers. Sequencing was performed with immunoSEQ multiplex PCR; in TCRdb, only in-frame clones are kept and a portion is missing. Of some 79,000 clones in the sample, about 90% were seen once. Sequencing used CD4+ or CD8+ T cells sorted from blood, obtained in a trial of the OX40 agonist ivuxolimab. The receptors shown here come from an adult with an advanced solid tumor such as melanoma, head and neck, liver or kidney cancer.

This rearrangement joins TRBV7-9 to TRBJ2-1; the D gene is possibly TRBD1 (7 bases). With 7 bases removed from V and 6 bases from J, the gap between germline ends came to 13 bases. The CDR3 is made up of 13 amino acids. Germline assignment: CDR1 SEHNR and CDR2 FQNEAQ (reference sequence). CDR3 sequence (DNA): TGTGCCAGCACCCAGGGGGGAGGCAATGAGCAGTTCTTC. Protein: CASTQGGGNEQFF.

The rearrangement links TRBV7-9 to TRBJ2-7; weak D call: TRBD1 (5 bases). The CDR3 has 12 residues. Trimming left V 2 bases short and J 6 bases short, with 8 bases between. Germline lookup yields CDR1 SEHNR and CDR2 FQNEAQ (reference sequence). The CDR3 bases are TGTGCCAGCAGCTTAACCACAGGCGAGCAGTACTTC. This encodes CASSLTTGEQYF.

This clone has only a few counts. The chain joins TRBV7-2 to TRBJ2-3; 11 nucleotides align to TRBD2. The V segment lost 6 bases and the J segment 6 bases; nucleotides outside the gene matches: 11. The germline V gene encodes CDR1 SGHTA and CDR2 FQGNSA. There are 16 residues in the CDR3. CDR3 loop: CASSTTVAGGPDTQYF. DNA for the CDR3: TGTGCCAGCAGTACGACGGTAGCGGGAGGGCCCGATACGCAGTATTTT.

The V and J genes are TRBV4-2 and TRBJ1-1; D gene unclear. Germline V gene sequence: CDR1 LGHNA, CDR2 YNFKEQ. V was cut by 0 bases and J by 4 bases, with 12 bases left in between. This CDR3 spans 15 amino acids. The chain's CDR3 is CASSQDTGVITEAFF. In DNA, the CDR3 is TGTGCCAGCAGCCAAGATACCGGGGTAATCACTGAAGCTTTCTTT.

This chain connects TRBV5-4 to TRBJ1-4, with D maybe TRBD1 (6 bases). The CDR3 consists of 17 residues. Per germline, CDR1 SGHNT and CDR2 YYREEE (reference sequence). V was pared by 4 bases and J by 0 bases, with 16 bases between. The CDR3 is CASSVGQRFTTNEKLFF. DNA for the CDR3: TGTGCCAGCAGCGTAGGACAGAGATTTACAACTAATGAAAAACTGTTTTTT.

The chain employs TRBV11-2 and TRBJ1-3, with 8 bases fitting TRBD1. This CDR3 has 16 amino acids. Germline V gene data show CDR1 as SGHAT and CDR2 as FQNNGV. The J segment lost 0 bases and the V segment lost 3 bases, leaving 4 bases of the junction unmatched. The CDR3 spells CASSFRDRSSGNTIYF. DNA for the CDR3: TGTGCCAGCAGCTTCCGGGACAGGAGCTCTGGAAACACCATATATTTT.

The chain couples TRBV9 to TRBJ1-5; D gene ambiguous. The CDR3 consists of 15 residues. V lost 0 bases, J lost 3 bases, and 10 bases lay in between. The germline V gene encodes CDR1 SGDLS and CDR2 YYNGEE. This chain's CDR3 is CASSVGAEYNQPQHF. The CDR3, as DNA: TGTGCCAGCAGCGTAGGAGCAGAATACAATCAGCCCCAGCATTTT.

V gene TRBV1 combines with J gene TRBJ2-1. TRBV1 is annotated as a pseudogene. The CDR3 contains 17 residues. Here the CDR3 DNA reads TGCACCAGCAGCCAAGCTTCGTGGCCGGGACGCTACAATGAGCAGTTCTTC. This sequence encodes CTSSQASWPGRYNEQFF.

The rearrangement joins TRBV19 to TRBJ2-7; D perhaps matches TRBD1 (6 bases). The V end was cut by 4 bases, the J end by 4 bases, with 14 bases between. This CDR3 comprises 14 residues. CDR1 is LNHDA and CDR2 is SQIVND in the germline V gene (reference sequence). This CDR3 reads CASSTIGQNYEQYF. The CDR3 DNA reads TGTGCCAGTAGTACGATAGGACAGAATTACGAGCAGTACTTC.

The V and J genes are TRBV27 and TRBJ1-1; TRBD1 matches at 7 bases. Per the germline V gene, CDR1 is MNHEY and CDR2 is SMNVEV (reference sequence). CDR3 length equals 15 residues. V lost 3 bases to trimming and J lost 3 bases; unmatched junction nucleotides: 7. CDR3 coding DNA: TGTGCCAGCAGTTTCCGACAGGGTGTTGACACTGAAGCTTTCTTT. This sequence encodes CASSFRQGVDTEAFF.

This chain uses TRBV19 with TRBJ2-2; D assignment may be TRBD1 or TRBD2 (5 bases each). The CDR3 is 14 residues long. V lost 7 bases and J lost 5, with 14 bases in between. CDR1 and CDR2 (germline): LNHDA, SQIVND (reference sequence). DNA of the CDR3: TGTGCCAGTAAGTGGGACCCGAGGACCGGGGAGCTGTTTTTT. Residues: CASKWDPRTGELFF.